These 19 T cell receptor beta chains share one sample of origin, sequenced in a study of T cells in localized non-small cell lung cancer. TCRdb's copy holds only in-frame clones and misses some; the assay was immunoSEQ multiplex PCR. Of approximately 5,300 clones listed, around 30% were seen once; the top ten hold 12%. Sequencing was performed on lung tumor tissue, taken before any cancer treatment. Receptors originate from a male donor aged 60 or older with stage III lung adenocarcinoma.

This clone was counted only a few times. The rearrangement links TRBV6-8 to TRBJ1-5; possible D gene TRBD1, 5 bases. This CDR3 has 13 residues. The germline gives CDR1 MNHGY, CDR2 SAAAGT. The V gene lost 5 bases and the J gene lost 5 bases, with 10 bases spanning the gap. The DNA of the CDR3 is TGTGCCAGCAGTGGGACTCCCGATCAGCCCCAGCATTTT. Translating it yields CASSGTPDQPQHF.

The V and J genes are TRBV30 and TRBJ1-1; D is undetermined. The V gene's germline CDR1 is GTSNPN and CDR2 SVGIG (reference sequence). Trimming removed 3 bases at V and 0 bases at J, with 8 bases between. The CDR3 has 13 amino acids. CDR3 nucleotides: TGTGCCTGGAGGGAGTTTATGAACACTGAAGCTTTCTTT. It encodes CAWREFMNTEAFF. The entire variable domain, with the rest obtained from reference TRBV30 and TRBJ1-1, is as follows: SQTIHQWPATLVQPVGSPLSLECTVEGTSNPNLYWYRQAAGRGLQLLFYSVGIGQISSEVPQNLSASRPQDRQFILSSKKLLLSDSGFYLCAWREFMNTEAFFGQGTRLTVV.

This chain joins TRBV18 and TRBJ2-1; 8 bases are a match to TRBD1. Trimming cost V 6 bases and J 9 bases; bases outside gene matches: 4. The CDR3 totals 12 residues. Germline CDR1 KGHSH, CDR2 LQKENI. This chain's CDR3 is CASSSDRVEQFF. CDR3 nucleotides: TGTGCCAGCTCTTCGGACAGGGTTGAGCAGTTCTTC.

This chain links TRBV6-8 with TRBJ2-1; TRBD2 aligns across 13 bases. Trimming cost V 6 bases and J 7 bases; bases outside gene matches: 3. This CDR3 is 14 amino acids long. The germline gives CDR1 MNHGY, CDR2 SAAAGT. The CDR3 spells CASRRTSGRNEQFF. In nucleotides, the CDR3 is TGTGCCAGCAGACGGACTAGCGGGAGAAATGAGCAGTTCTTC.

This clone was seen a handful of times. The rearrangement links TRBV28 to TRBJ2-6; possible D gene TRBD1, 5 bases. The V end lost 8 bases, the J end lost 0 bases, and 11 bases lay between the germline ends. The CDR3 has 15 amino acids. CDR1 is MDHEN, CDR2 SYDVKM, per germline. The CDR3 protein is CASEGQGSGANVLTF. The CDR3 DNA reads TGTGCCAGCGAAGGGCAGGGCTCTGGGGCCAACGTCCTGACTTTC.

This clone is a singleton in its sample. V usage is TRBV28 and J usage is TRBJ2-1; possible D gene TRBD2, 7 bases. Trimming shortened V by 11 bases and J by 3 bases, and 20 bases separated the two germline ends. CDR1 MDHEN and CDR2 SYDVKM come from the germline V gene. CDR3 length equals 15 residues. CDR3 sequence reads: CAAQEGGVDYNEQFF. In nucleotides, the CDR3 is TGTGCCGCCCAAGAAGGGGGGGTAGACTACAATGAGCAGTTCTTC.

This clone has only a few counts. V and J are TRBV2 and TRBJ1-5; D is ambiguous. Germline values: CDR1 SNHLY, CDR2 FYNNEI. CDR3 length: 15 amino acids. Trimming removed 3 bases at V and 6 bases at J, with 15 bases between. CDR3 amino acids: CASSEGRAGGQPQHF. CDR3 in DNA: TGTGCCAGCAGTGAGGGTCGGGCGGGAGGTCAGCCCCAGCATTTT.

This clone was found a few times. Here the CDR3 DNA reads TGTGCCAGCAGTTACCGGGCGGGAGGGGCCTACGAGCAGTACTTC. Encoded protein: CASSYRAGGAYEQYF. The gene calls are TRBV6-8 and TRBJ2-7; 9 bases agree with TRBD2. Trimming at V came to 2 bases and at J to 2 bases, leaving 4 bases not matched to a gene. CDR3 size: 15 residues. Germline CDR1 is MNHGY and CDR2 is SAAAGT.

This clone is judged medium-sized. The genes are TRBV11-3 and TRBJ2-3; 13 positions match TRBD2. This CDR3 region has 16 residues. Germline assignment: CDR1 SGHNT and CDR2 YENEEA. Germline trimming cut 4 bases from V and 4 bases from J; bases unmatched to any gene: 5. The chain's CDR3 is CASSSGGTSGADTQYF. CDR3 sequence (DNA): TGTGCCAGCAGCTCAGGTGGGACTAGCGGGGCAGATACGCAGTATTTT. Full variable domain (remainder filled in from reference TRBV11-3 and TRBJ2-3): EAGVVQSPRYKIIEKKQPVAFWCNPISGHNTLYWYLQNLGQGPELLIRYENEEAVDDSQLPKDRFSAERLKGVDSTLKIQPAELGDSAVYLCASSSGGTSGADTQYFGPGTRLTVL.

The gene calls are TRBV18 and TRBJ2-2; 7 bases agree with TRBD1. This CDR3 has 16 amino acids. V lost 4 bases to trimming and J lost 2 bases; unmatched junction nucleotides: 7. From germline, CDR1 is KGHSH and CDR2 LQKENI. The CDR3 nucleotides are TGTGCCAGCTCACTGAGTTCAGGGGGAAACACCGGGGAGCTGTTTTTT. It specifies CASSLSSGGNTGELFF.

The chain couples TRBV30 to TRBJ1-1; D unresolved. Looked up from germline, CDR1 is GTSNPN and CDR2 is SVGIG (reference sequence). Trimming stripped 5 bases from V and 2 bases from J, with 9 bases between. The CDR3 extends over 12 amino acids. CDR3 region: CAWSRPNTEAFF. The CDR3 DNA is TGTGCCTGGTCCCGGCCCAACACTGAAGCTTTCTTT.

This clone was seen repeatedly, ten times or more. The V call is TRBV11-3, the J call TRBJ2-1; the match to TRBD1 covers 8 bases. CDR3 size: 14 residues. Germline V gives CDR1 SGHNT, CDR2 YENEEA. Trimming removed 3 bases from V and 7 bases from J; junction bases left unmatched: 5. The CDR3 DNA is TGTGCCAGCAGCTTGGACAGGGCTGCGAATGAGCAGTTCTTC. Encoded protein: CASSLDRAANEQFF.

This clone has just a few counts. The J gene is TRBJ1-1, the V gene TRBV6-8; weak D call: TRBD1 (5 bases). In germline, CDR1 is MNHGY, CDR2 SAAAGT. The CDR3 runs 14 residues. The V end was cut by 2 bases, the J end by 1 base, with 8 bases between. CDR3 nucleotides: TGTGCCAGCAGTTACCGGGGGACGAACACTGAAGCTTTCTTT. Translated, it gives CASSYRGTNTEAFF.

The CDR3 DNA reads as TGTGCCAGTACCAGGGGGGGGCTTAACACAGATACGCAGTATTTT. Translation: CASTRGGLNTDTQYF. This chain uses TRBV19 with TRBJ2-3, with D perhaps given as TRBD1 or TRBD2 (7 bases each). Trimming pared 7 bases from V and 2 bases from J, leaving 16 bases between. Per germline, CDR1 LNHDA and CDR2 SQIVND (reference sequence). CDR3 length equals 15 residues.

This clone was seen more than once but under ten times. This chain links TRBV7-5 with TRBJ2-7; TRBD1 is the table's D call and was not checked against the DNA. TRBV7-5 is a recognized pseudogene. The CDR3 covers 14 residues. DNA of the CDR3: TGTGCCAGCAGCGGGCGACAGGGGACCTACGAGCAGTACTTC. Translated: CASSGRQGTYEQYF.

The rearrangement joins TRBV19 to TRBJ2-1; D remains ambiguous. V lost 6 bases, J lost 5 bases, and 17 bases lay in between. This CDR3 contains 15 residues. Germline CDR1 LNHDA, CDR2 SQIVND (reference sequence). The DNA of the CDR3 is TGTGCCAGTAGCCCCCGTTATTCAATAGACAATGAGCAGTTCTTC. Protein product: CASSPRYSIDNEQFF.

The chain employs TRBV14 and TRBJ1-2; D remains unclear. Germline values: CDR1 SGHDN, CDR2 FVKESK. The CDR3 totals 13 residues. Trimming pared 2 bases from V and 4 bases from J, leaving 8 bases between. In DNA, the CDR3 is TGTGCCAGCAGCCAACGGGAGGGCTATGGCTACACCTTC. This encodes CASSQREGYGYTF.

The gene calls are TRBV11-3 and TRBJ1-1; tentatively, D is TRBD1 (5 bases). Germline CDR1 and CDR2: SGHNT and YENEEA. This CDR3 has 14 residues. The ends were cut back, 6 bases at V and 0 bases at J, with 11 bases in the middle. The CDR3: CASRLDTVNTEAFF. The DNA for the CDR3 is TGTGCCAGCAGATTGGACACAGTGAACACTGAAGCTTTCTTT.

The V call is TRBV11-3, the J call TRBJ2-7; D is unclear. V lost 3 bases, J lost 2 bases, and 11 bases lay in between. The CDR3 runs to 14 residues. Germline assignment: CDR1 SGHNT and CDR2 YENEEA. The CDR3 here is CASSLSRRAYEQYF. Here the CDR3 DNA reads TGTGCCAGCAGCTTGAGCCGAAGGGCCTACGAGCAGTACTTC.